This T cell receptor (beta chain) was observed in a study of monozygotic twins with inflammatory bowel disease. The CDR3 is 14 residues long. Germline V lookup: CDR1 SEHNR, CDR2 FQNEAQ (reference sequence). Reprocessing the 5' RACE reads, TCRdb reports a single entry for every CDR3 protein and omits DNA. This repertoire comprises around 370,000 distinct CDR3 sequences; its ten largest clones make up 2.5% to 3%. This chain joins TRBV7-9 and TRBJ2-5. This clonotype originated in a human donor with ulcerative colitis or Crohn's disease, or a healthy co-twin of an affected twin (not recorded which). The material sequenced was blood. The CDR3 sequence is CASSLEAVKETQYF.